This entry lists 32 T cell receptor beta chains sequenced from one sample in a study of beta chain features in type 1 diabetes. The sequenced template was cDNA made from the entire isolated RNA. Repertoires were generated with immunoSEQ multiplex PCR, while TCRdb's copy carries only in-frame clones and drops some. The sample contains under 300,000 clones, 25% to 30% of which appear only once. Source material: central memory CD4+ T cells from blood. The receptors shown here come from a man aged 25-40 years in good health.

This clone has a handful of counts. J is TRBJ2-7 and V is TRBV7-9, with TRBD2 matching 11 bases. The CDR3 runs 16 residues. Trimming at V came to 1 base and at J to 4 bases, leaving 6 bases not matched to a gene. Germline V gene sequence: CDR1 SEHNR, CDR2 FQNEAQ (reference sequence). The CDR3 is CASSLGTSGSTYEQYF. The DNA of the CDR3 is TGTGCCAGCAGCTTAGGTACTAGCGGGAGTACATACGAGCAGTACTTC.

The chain employs TRBV5-1 and TRBJ2-7; 12 bases match TRBD2. This CDR3 has 13 amino acids. Losses at the gene ends were 5 bases for V and 6 bases for J; bases not matched to a gene: 3. CDR1 and CDR2 from the germline V gene are SGHRS and YFSETQ. CDR3 region: CASSPGLAGEQYF. In nucleotides, the CDR3 is TGCGCCAGCAGTCCGGGACTAGCGGGCGAGCAGTACTTC.

The table lists this clone with a few counts. The chain combines TRBV5-6 with TRBJ2-1, with D perhaps matching TRBD1 (6 bases). CDR1 SGHDT and CDR2 YYEEEE come from the germline V gene. V was clipped by 1 base and J by 14 bases, with 10 bases between them. The CDR3 runs to 11 residues. The CDR3 protein is CASSLTGTKFF. The CDR3 region has the DNA TGTGCCAGCAGCTTGACTGGGACAAAGTTCTTC.

The J gene is TRBJ2-1, the V gene TRBV4-2; no clear D. Trimming shortened V by 1 base and J by 7 bases, and 8 bases separated the two germline ends. In germline, CDR1 is LGHNA, CDR2 YNFKEQ. There are 13 residues in the CDR3. The CDR3 coding sequence is TGTGCCAGCAGCCAAGTAACCACTAATGAGCAGTTCTTC. Its protein is CASSQVTTNEQFF.

This clone was counted once. The chain joins TRBV4-1 to TRBJ2-1; 9 bases match TRBD2. CDR1 and CDR2 (germline): MGHRA, YSYEKL. V shed 0 bases, J shed 4 bases, and the junction held 4 bases outside the gene matches. The CDR3 length is 16 residues. The CDR3 nucleotides read TGCGCCAGCAGCCAAGATAGGGCGGGGGGGTACAATGAGCAGTTCTTC. Protein product: CASSQDRAGGYNEQFF.

This clone appeared a few times. The rearrangement uses TRBV30 and TRBJ2-7, with D possibly TRBD1 on 5 matching bases. The V gene lost 2 bases and the J gene lost 4 bases, with 12 bases spanning the gap. The CDR3 spans 13 residues. Per the germline V gene, CDR1 is GTSNPN and CDR2 is SVGIG (reference sequence). The CDR3 is CAWSLGREYEQYF. DNA of the CDR3: TGTGCCTGGAGTTTGGGCAGGGAATACGAGCAGTACTTC.

V and J are TRBV6-6 and TRBJ2-1; D may be TRBD2 (6 bases). The V end was cut by 8 bases, the J end by 4 bases, with 15 bases between. CDR1 and CDR2 from the germline V gene are MNHNY and SVGAGI (reference sequence). This CDR3 spans 14 amino acids. CDR3 protein: CASAYRSGYNEQFF. The CDR3 nucleotides read TGTGCCAGCGCCTATCGTAGCGGTTACAATGAGCAGTTCTTC.

The rearrangement links TRBV7-2 to TRBJ2-7; 10 nucleotides match TRBD2. After removal of 6 bases from V and 1 base from J, the junction contained 6 bases not matched to a gene. CDR3 length: 15 residues. Germline V gene lookup returns CDR1 SGHTA and CDR2 FQGNSA. The DNA for the CDR3 is TGTGCCAGCAGTCCGGCGGGACTAGCGTCCTACGAGCAGTACTTC. As protein: CASSPAGLASYEQYF.

This clone was observed a few times. The chain is built from TRBV30 and TRBJ1-2; D uncertain. The CDR3 runs to 11 residues. In germline, CDR1 is GTSNPN, CDR2 SVGIG (reference sequence). Trimming left V 0 bases short and J 8 bases short, with 7 bases between. The CDR3 protein is CAWSVLLGYTF. The CDR3 coding sequence is TGTGCCTGGAGTGTACTCTTGGGCTACACCTTC. The entire variable domain, with the rest obtained from reference TRBV30 and TRBJ1-2, is as follows: SQTIHQWPATLVQPVGSPLSLECTVEGTSNPNLYWYRQAAGRGLQLLFYSVGIGQISSEVPQNLSASRPQDRQFILSSKKLLLSDSGFYLCAWSVLLGYTFGSGTRLTVV.

The CDR3 reads CASSWTGATDTQYF. The CDR3 nucleotides are TGTGCCAGCAGCTGGACGGGGGCTACAGATACGCAGTATTTT. The rearrangement joins TRBV5-4 to TRBJ2-3; the D call may be TRBD1 or TRBD2 (6 bases each). Looked up from germline, CDR1 is SGHNT and CDR2 is YYREEE (reference sequence). Trimming stripped 3 bases from V and 3 bases from J, with 11 bases between. The CDR3 has 14 amino acids.

In its sample, this clone was seen once. Other nucleotide sequences from this sample produce the same CDR3. V and J are TRBV5-4 and TRBJ2-5; 7 nucleotides line up with TRBD2. Germline V gene sequence: CDR1 SGHNT, CDR2 YYREEE (reference sequence). This CDR3 spans 13 amino acids. Trimming removed 0 bases from V and 4 bases from J; junction bases left unmatched: 0. In DNA form, the CDR3 reads TGTGCCAGCAGCTTGGCGGGGGGAGAGACCCAGTACTTC. Translating gives CASSLAGGETQYF.

This clone showed up just a few times. Here the CDR3 reads CASSVALGGQTETQYF. For the CDR3, the DNA is TGTGCCAGCAGCGTAGCTTTAGGGGGCCAGACAGAGACCCAGTACTTC. The genes are TRBV9 and TRBJ2-5; TRBD1 matches 7 bases. Germline lookup yields CDR1 SGDLS and CDR2 YYNGEE. V shed 0 bases and J 4 bases; nucleotides not matched to a gene: 9. The CDR3 has 16 residues.

The chain couples TRBV4-2 to TRBJ1-2, with no clear D. In germline, CDR1 is LGHNA, CDR2 YNFKEQ. CDR3 size: 16 residues. The V end was cut by 0 bases, the J end by 8 bases, with 19 bases between. This CDR3 reads CASSQDPDGGRSGYTF. CDR3 in DNA: TGTGCCAGCAGCCAAGATCCCGACGGCGGGCGGTCGGGCTACACCTTC.

This chain joins TRBV30 and TRBJ2-7; 8 nucleotides line up with TRBD1. The CDR3 covers 14 residues. Germline V gene data show CDR1 as GTSNPN and CDR2 as SVGIG (reference sequence). V shed 3 bases, J shed 2 bases, and the junction held 6 bases outside the gene matches. The CDR3 reads CAWRRQGTTYEQYF. CDR3 bases: TGTGCCTGGAGGCGACAGGGGACGACCTACGAGCAGTACTTC.

The CDR3 DNA is TGCAGTGCGAGGGACATCAGTGAGCAGTTCTTC. It codes for CSARDISEQFF. The chain combines TRBV20-1 with TRBJ2-1; a possible D gene is TRBD1 (6 bases). The CDR3 spans 11 residues. The ends were cut back, 6 bases at V and 9 bases at J, with 12 bases in the middle. The germline V gene has CDR1 DFQATT and CDR2 SNEGSKA (reference sequence).

With respect to this clone: At the DNA level, this CDR3 is encoded by other sequences in the same sample as well. V gene TRBV5-1 combines with J gene TRBJ2-1; 9 nucleotides match TRBD1. After removal of 3 bases from V and 4 bases from J, the junction contained 2 bases not matched to a gene. CDR3 size: 14 residues. Germline CDR1 SGHRS, CDR2 YFSETQ. Here the CDR3 DNA reads TGCGCCAGCAGCTCAGGACAGGGGTACAATGAGCAGTTCTTC. This encodes CASSSGQGYNEQFF.

This clone was counted only a few times. CDR3 nucleotides: TGCAGCGTTGAATTGGGGGCAAGCACAGATACGCAGTATTTT. Encoded protein: CSVELGASTDTQYF. The chain couples TRBV29-1 to TRBJ2-3; possibly TRBD1 for D (6 bases). V lost 2 bases to trimming and J lost 0 bases, with 9 bases between them. This CDR3 spans 14 amino acids. Germline CDR1 and CDR2: SQVTM and ANQGSEA.

This chain links TRBV18 with TRBJ2-1; maybe TRBD2 (6 bases). The CDR3 has 14 residues. Per the germline V gene, CDR1 is KGHSH and CDR2 is LQKENI. Trimming left V 4 bases short and J 5 bases short, with 12 bases between. This chain's CDR3 is CASSHSGLDNEQFF. In DNA, the CDR3 is TGTGCCAGCTCACATTCGGGACTCGACAATGAGCAGTTCTTC. Complete variable domain (other parts from reference TRBV18 and TRBJ2-1): NAGVMQNPRHLVRRRGQEARLRCSPMKGHSHVYWYRQLPEEGLKFMVYLQKENIIDESGMPKERFSAEFPKEGPSILRIQQVVRGDSAAYFCASSHSGLDNEQFFGPGTRLTVL.

The chain recombines TRBV5-4 with TRBJ2-3; 10 bases line up with TRBD2. Germline V gene data show CDR1 as SGHNT and CDR2 as YYREEE (reference sequence). There are 16 residues in the CDR3. The V and J ends lost 3 bases and 2 bases, in that order; junction bases with no gene match: 6. CDR3 in DNA: TGTGCCAGCAGCTCAAAGCGGGAGGGAGTCACAGATACGCAGTATTTT. This codes for CASSSKREGVTDTQYF.

This clone was detected ten times or more. The rearrangement uses TRBV9 and TRBJ2-1; the match to TRBD2 covers 15 bases. The CDR3 consists of 16 residues. Germline CDR1 SGDLS, CDR2 YYNGEE. V lost 2 bases and J lost 3; bases outside the gene matches: 0. The CDR3 bases are TGTGCCAGCAGCGTGGGACTAGCGGGGGGCTACAATGAGCAGTTCTTC. Residues: CASSVGLAGGYNEQFF. The full variable domain, rest sourced from reference TRBV9 and TRBJ2-1, is DSGVTQTPKHLITATGQRVTLRCSPRSGDLSVYWYQQSLDQGLQFLIQYYNGEERAKGNILERFSAQQFPDLHSELNLSSLELGDSALYFCASSVGLAGGYNEQFFGPGTRLTVL.

The V and J genes are TRBV10-3 and TRBJ2-7, with a possible D match to TRBD2 (6 bases). Per the germline V gene, CDR1 is ENHRY and CDR2 is SYGVKD. The CDR3 has 14 residues. V lost 5 bases and J lost 0, with 11 bases in between. The CDR3 sequence is CAISMGGPSYEQYF. The CDR3 DNA sequence: TGTGCCATCAGTATGGGAGGTCCCTCCTACGAGCAGTACTTC.

The chain carries TRBV6-5 and TRBJ1-2, with D tentatively TRBD1 (5 bases). CDR1 is MNHEY and CDR2 is SVGAGI in the germline V gene. This CDR3 comprises 11 residues. V lost 5 bases, J lost 7 bases, and 8 bases lay in between. CDR3 loop: CASSPGAGYTF. The CDR3 DNA sequence: TGTGCCAGCAGTCCCGGGGCTGGCTACACCTTC.

This clone was picked up a small number of times. CDR3 DNA sequence: TGTGCCTGGAGTAGCGGAGACACAGATACGCAGTATTTT. It codes for CAWSSGDTDTQYF. The chain carries TRBV30 and TRBJ2-3; D possibly corresponds to TRBD2 (5 bases). Trimming pared 2 bases from V and 2 bases from J, leaving 8 bases between. CDR1 is GTSNPN and CDR2 is SVGIG in the germline V gene (reference sequence). The length of the CDR3 is 13 residues.

This chain uses TRBV18 with TRBJ2-1; the D gene is possibly TRBD2 (7 bases). V gave up 2 bases and J gave up 7 bases, with 21 bases separating them. This CDR3 has 17 residues. Germline values: CDR1 KGHSH, CDR2 LQKENI. The CDR3 DNA follows: TGTGCCAGCTCACCAACTAGACACGGGGGGCGAGCAAATGAGCAGTTCTTC. Protein product: CASSPTRHGGRANEQFF.

The chain employs TRBV10-3 and TRBJ2-5, with D tentatively TRBD2 (5 bases). Germline V gene lookup returns CDR1 ENHRY and CDR2 SYGVKD. The CDR3 totals 14 residues. The V and J ends lost 2 bases and 5 bases respectively, with 12 bases between them. For the CDR3, the DNA is TGTGCCATCAGTGAGCCTACGCGCGGGGAGACCCAGTACTTC. As protein: CAISEPTRGETQYF.

The V call is TRBV27, the J call TRBJ2-5; D might be TRBD1 (7 bases). The germline gives CDR1 MNHEY, CDR2 SMNVEV (reference sequence). Trimming left V 0 bases short and J 2 bases short, with 13 bases between. The CDR3 covers 16 residues. CDR3 nucleotide sequence: TGTGCCAGCAGTTTATCCTCGACAGGGAGGCAAGAGACCCAGTACTTC. It is translated as CASSLSSTGRQETQYF.

The chain uses TRBV2 and TRBJ2-5; 9 bases map to TRBD1. CDR3 length: 14 residues. The germline gives CDR1 SNHLY, CDR2 FYNNEI. J lost 4 bases, V lost 6 bases, and 6 bases had no gene match. The CDR3 is CASRATGGGETQYF. CDR3 DNA sequence: TGTGCCAGCAGAGCCACAGGGGGCGGAGAGACCCAGTACTTC. Full variable domain (rest looked up from reference TRBV2 and TRBJ2-5): EPEVTQTPSHQVTQMGQEVILRCVPISNHLYFYWYRQILGQKVEFLVSFYNNEISEKSEIFDDQFSVERPDGSNFTLKIRSTKLEDSAMYFCASRATGGGETQYFGPGTRLLVL.

The CDR3 sequence: CASSLEGFGQFF. CDR3 sequence (DNA): TGTGCCAGCAGCTTGGAGGGCTTTGGGCAGTTCTTC. The J gene is TRBJ2-1, the V gene TRBV5-4, with unresolved D. V dropped 0 bases and J dropped 12 bases, with 10 bases sitting between them. CDR1 SGHNT and CDR2 YYREEE come from the germline V gene (reference sequence). The CDR3 sequence is 12 residues long.

The chain carries TRBV29-1 and TRBJ2-5, with 12 bases lining up with TRBD2. The length of the CDR3 is 14 residues. Trimming took 5 bases from V and 1 from J; bases not matched to a gene: 2. CDR1 is SQVTM, CDR2 ANQGSEA, per germline. The DNA for the CDR3 is TGCAGCGTTCTAGCGGGGGGGGCCCAAGAGACCCAGTACTTC. It encodes CSVLAGGAQETQYF. Filled out from reference TRBV29-1 and TRBJ2-5, the complete variable domain reads SAVISQKPSRDICQRGTSLTIQCQVDSQVTMMFWYRQQPGQSLTLIATANQGSEATYESGFVIDKFPISRPNLTFSTLTVSNMSPEDSSIYLCSVLAGGAQETQYFGPGTRLLVL.

The chain links TRBV5-4 to TRBJ2-3, with no clear D. Per germline, CDR1 SGHNT and CDR2 YYREEE (reference sequence). The CDR3 is 16 residues long. The V gene lost 5 bases and the J gene lost 5 bases, with 21 bases spanning the gap. CDR3 coding DNA: TGTGCCAGCAGTCCGAACACGCCCGCAACCCAAGATACGCAGTATTTT. Translation: CASSPNTPATQDTQYF.

This clone has only one observation. CDR3: CASSFSGGPNEQFF. For the CDR3, the DNA is TGTGCCAGCAGCTTTAGCGGGGGGCCGAATGAGCAGTTCTTC. V gene TRBV7-2 combines with J gene TRBJ2-1; 10 bases fit TRBD2. CDR1 and CDR2 (germline): SGHTA, FQGNSA. The J segment lost 7 bases and the V segment lost 3 bases, leaving 3 bases of the junction unmatched. This CDR3 region has 14 residues.

The J gene is TRBJ2-1, the V gene TRBV27; TRBD2 aligns across 15 bases. The CDR3 is made up of 18 amino acids. CDR1 and CDR2 (germline): MNHEY, SMNVEV (reference sequence). J was trimmed by 2 bases and V by 6 bases; bases with no gene match: 8. CDR3 nucleotides: TGTGCCAGCAGCCCGGGACTAGCGGGGGGACACCCCTACAATGAGCAGTTCTTC. It is translated as CASSPGLAGGHPYNEQFF.